These 9 T cell receptor beta chains originate from one sample sequenced in a study of shared clonotypes between healthy human individuals. Naive CD8 cells lacked CD45RO and underwent positive selection for CCR7, leaving out terminally differentiated effector memory CD45RA+ cells. Assay: immunoSEQ multiplex PCR; the TCRdb copy retains only in-frame clones and omits some. The sample shows some 2.1 million clones, 90% to 95% of them seen only once. Sequenced: naive CD8+ T cells from PBMCs. The source is a man aged 18 to 29 in good health. Some clones in this sample may be carry-over from other donors' samples.

The chain recombines TRBV6-5 with TRBJ1-1, with a weak D call TRBD1 (5 bases). The ends were cut back, 6 bases at V and 3 bases at J, with 17 bases in the middle. The CDR3 contains 15 residues. Per the germline V gene, CDR1 is MNHEY and CDR2 is SVGAGI. In nucleotides, the CDR3 is TGTGCCAGCAGCCCCGTGGGCCCGGGGGACACTGAAGCTTTCTTT. Protein sequence: CASSPVGPGDTEAFF.

On this clone itself: Possible read error: a much larger clone is one base away. The sample has other DNA sequences that encode this CDR3 too. V gene TRBV7-9 combines with J gene TRBJ1-1, with D uncertain. Germline V gene sequence: CDR1 SEHNR, CDR2 FQNEAQ (reference sequence). V was clipped by 3 bases and J by 5 bases, with 7 bases between them. The CDR3 is made up of 12 amino acids. For the CDR3, the DNA is TGTGCCAGCAGCTTTGGGGAGACTGAAGCTTTCTTT. Its protein is CASSFGETEAFF.

The V gene is TRBV9, the J gene TRBJ1-2, with a possible D match to TRBD1 (6 bases). Germline CDR1 and CDR2: SGDLS and YYNGEE. The CDR3 has 15 residues. With 3 bases removed from V and 3 bases from J, the gap between germline ends came to 15 bases. CDR3 residues: CASSGHRELHYGYTF. CDR3 DNA sequence: TGTGCCAGCAGCGGTCACAGGGAACTACACTATGGCTACACCTTC.

Comment on this clone: The identical CDR3 is also encoded by other nucleotide sequences in the sample. The CDR3 nucleotides read TGTGCCAGCAGTGAAAGGGGGAGGAACACTGAAGCTTTCTTT. It translates to CASSERGRNTEAFF. V gene TRBV2 combines with J gene TRBJ1-1, with a possible D match to TRBD1 (6 bases). The CDR3 consists of 14 residues. Trimming pared 2 bases from V and 1 base from J, leaving 8 bases between. Germline V gene lookup returns CDR1 SNHLY and CDR2 FYNNEI. Variable domain in full (rest from reference TRBV2 and TRBJ1-1): EPEVTQTPSHQVTQMGQEVILRCVPISNHLYFYWYRQILGQKVEFLVSFYNNEISEKSEIFDDQFSVERPDGSNFTLKIRSTKLEDSAMYFCASSERGRNTEAFFGQGTRLTVV.

This chain links TRBV21-1 with TRBJ2-1; no DNA check was done on the table's D call, TRBD1. TRBV21-1 is labeled a pseudogene. The CDR3 contains 16 residues. The CDR3 DNA sequence: TGTGCCAGCAGCAAAGAGGGGACAGGGATTTGCAATGAGCAGTTCTTC. Translated: CASSKEGTGICNEQFF.

The V and J genes are TRBV7-9 and TRBJ2-6, with D perhaps TRBD1 (6 bases). This CDR3 has 18 amino acids. The V gene's germline CDR1 is SEHNR and CDR2 FQNEAQ (reference sequence). The ends were cut back, 5 bases at V and 0 bases at J, with 17 bases in the middle. The CDR3 DNA sequence: TGTGCCAGCAGCCCACCACAGGGTTCCAACTCTGGGGCCAACGTCCTGACTTTC. Its translation is CASSPPQGSNSGANVLTF.

This clone was seen at least ten times. The V gene is TRBV5-4, the J gene TRBJ2-7, with 7 bases that match TRBD2. Germline trimming cut 4 bases from V and 0 bases from J; bases unmatched to any gene: 13. The CDR3 loop spans 17 amino acids. Germline values: CDR1 SGHNT, CDR2 YYREEE (reference sequence). Here the CDR3 reads CASSGSTTSDSSYEQYF. The CDR3 coding sequence is TGTGCCAGCAGCGGATCGACAACTAGCGATAGCTCCTACGAGCAGTACTTC.

This chain links TRBV27 with TRBJ2-1; a possible D gene is TRBD1 (5 bases). V was cut by 6 bases and J by 8 bases, with 14 bases left in between. CDR1 is MNHEY and CDR2 is SMNVEV in the germline V gene (reference sequence). The CDR3 runs to 13 residues. The DNA for the CDR3 is TGTGCCAGCAGCGAATCCACAGGTCATGAGCAGTTCTTC. The encoded protein is CASSESTGHEQFF.

This chain links TRBV4-2 with TRBJ2-7; tentatively, D is TRBD2 (6 bases). Trimming pared 3 bases from V and 0 bases from J, leaving 12 bases between. The germline V gene encodes CDR1 LGHNA and CDR2 YNFKEQ. CDR3 length: 15 residues. CDR3: CASSQLALSSYEQYF. CDR3 nucleotide sequence: TGTGCCAGCAGCCAGCTAGCGCTGAGCTCCTACGAGCAGTACTTC.